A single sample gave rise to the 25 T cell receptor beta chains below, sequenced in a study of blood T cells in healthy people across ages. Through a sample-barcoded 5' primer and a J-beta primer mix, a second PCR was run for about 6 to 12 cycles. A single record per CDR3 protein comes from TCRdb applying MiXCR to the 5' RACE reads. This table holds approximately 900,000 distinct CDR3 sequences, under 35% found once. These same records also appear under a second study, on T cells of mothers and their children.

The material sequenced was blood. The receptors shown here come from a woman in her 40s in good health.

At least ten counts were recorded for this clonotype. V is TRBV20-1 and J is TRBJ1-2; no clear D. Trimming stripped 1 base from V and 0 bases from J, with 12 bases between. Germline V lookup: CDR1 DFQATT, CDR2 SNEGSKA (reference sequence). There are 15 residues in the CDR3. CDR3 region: CSARAPIVSNYGYTF. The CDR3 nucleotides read TGCAGTGCTAGAGCCCCTATAGTTTCTAACTATGGCTACACCTTC.

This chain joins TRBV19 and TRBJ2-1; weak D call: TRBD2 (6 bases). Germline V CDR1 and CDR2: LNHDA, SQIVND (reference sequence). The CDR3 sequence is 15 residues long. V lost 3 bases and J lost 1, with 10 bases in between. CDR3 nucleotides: TGTGCCAGTAGTATTATGGGGGGTTCCTACAATGAGCAGTTCTTC. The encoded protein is CASSIMGGSYNEQFF. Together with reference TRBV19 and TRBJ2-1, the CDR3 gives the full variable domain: DGGITQSPKYLFRKEGQNVTLSCEQNLNHDAMYWYRQDPGQGLRLIYYSQIVNDFQKGDIAEGYSVSREKKESFPLTVTSAQKNPTAFYLCASSIMGGSYNEQFFGPGTRLTVL.

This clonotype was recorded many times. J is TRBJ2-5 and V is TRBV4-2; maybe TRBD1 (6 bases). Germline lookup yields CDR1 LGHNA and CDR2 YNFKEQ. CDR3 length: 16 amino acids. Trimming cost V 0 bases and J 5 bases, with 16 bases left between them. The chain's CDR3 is CASSQDRSLQGETQYF. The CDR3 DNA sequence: TGTGCCAGCAGCCAAGACCGGTCTCTTCAGGGGGAGACCCAGTACTTC.

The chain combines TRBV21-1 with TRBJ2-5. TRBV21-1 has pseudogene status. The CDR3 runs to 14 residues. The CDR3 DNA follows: TGTGCCATAACAAAAGGACGGATCCAAGAGACCCAGTACTTC. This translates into CAITKGRIQETQYF.

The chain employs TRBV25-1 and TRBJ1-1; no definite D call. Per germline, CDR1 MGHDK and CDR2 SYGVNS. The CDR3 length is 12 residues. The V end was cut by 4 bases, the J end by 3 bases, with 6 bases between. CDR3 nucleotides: TGTGCCAGCAGTGCGTCACACACTGAAGCTTTCTTT. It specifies CASSASHTEAFF.

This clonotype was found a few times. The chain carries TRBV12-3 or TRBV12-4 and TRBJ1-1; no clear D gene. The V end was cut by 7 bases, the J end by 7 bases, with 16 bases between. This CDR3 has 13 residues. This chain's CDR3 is CASNWVGRDEAFF. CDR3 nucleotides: TGTGCCAGCAACTGGGTTGGGCGAGATGAAGCTTTCTTT.

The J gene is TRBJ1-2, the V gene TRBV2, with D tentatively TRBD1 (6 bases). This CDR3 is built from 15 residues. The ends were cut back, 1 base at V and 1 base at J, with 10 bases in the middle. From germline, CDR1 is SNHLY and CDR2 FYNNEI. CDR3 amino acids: CASSEGVRGNYGYTF. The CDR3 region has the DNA TGTGCCAGCAGTGAAGGGGTCAGGGGTAACTATGGCTACACCTTC.

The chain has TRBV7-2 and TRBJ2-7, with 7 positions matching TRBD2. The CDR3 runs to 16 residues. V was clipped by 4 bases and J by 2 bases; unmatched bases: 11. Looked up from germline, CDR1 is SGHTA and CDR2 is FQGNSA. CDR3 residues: CASSYGAGVTPYEQYF. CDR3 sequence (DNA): TGTGCCAGCAGCTACGGGGCGGGGGTCACGCCCTACGAGCAGTACTTC.

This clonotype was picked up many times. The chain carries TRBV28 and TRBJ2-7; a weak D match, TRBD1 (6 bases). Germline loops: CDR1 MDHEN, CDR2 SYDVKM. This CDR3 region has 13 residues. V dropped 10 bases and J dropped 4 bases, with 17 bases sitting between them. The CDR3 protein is CATNGTPLYEQYF. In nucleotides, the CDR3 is TGTGCCACCAACGGGACACCTTTGTACGAGCAGTACTTC.

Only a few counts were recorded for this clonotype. CDR3 nucleotides: TGTGCCAGCAGTCCACCAGGGACAGGGGTTATTAAAGGCTACACCTTC. This sequence encodes CASSPPGTGVIKGYTF. V and J are TRBV12-3 or TRBV12-4 and TRBJ1-2; 10 nucleotides align to TRBD1. The V segment lost 5 bases and the J segment 8 bases; nucleotides outside the gene matches: 14. CDR3 length equals 16 residues.

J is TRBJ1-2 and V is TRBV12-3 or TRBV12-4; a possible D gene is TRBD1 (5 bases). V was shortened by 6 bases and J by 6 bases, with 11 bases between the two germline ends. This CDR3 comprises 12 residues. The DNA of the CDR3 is TGTGCCAGCAGAAGGGGAATGGATGGCTACACCTTC. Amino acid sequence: CASRRGMDGYTF.

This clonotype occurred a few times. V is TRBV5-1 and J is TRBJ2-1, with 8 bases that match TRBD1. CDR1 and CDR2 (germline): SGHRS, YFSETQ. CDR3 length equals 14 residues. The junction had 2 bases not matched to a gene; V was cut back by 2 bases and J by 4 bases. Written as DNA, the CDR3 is TGCGCCAGCAGCTTCGGACAGGGTTACAATGAGCAGTTCTTC. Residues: CASSFGQGYNEQFF.

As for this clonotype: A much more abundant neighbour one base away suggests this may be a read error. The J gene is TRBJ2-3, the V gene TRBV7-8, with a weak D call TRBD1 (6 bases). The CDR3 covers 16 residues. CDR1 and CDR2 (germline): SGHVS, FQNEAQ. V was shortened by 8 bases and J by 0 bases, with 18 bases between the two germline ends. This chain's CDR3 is CASGSLPGHSTDTQYF. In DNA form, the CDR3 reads TGTGCCAGCGGCTCACTGCCGGGACACAGCACAGATACGCAGTATTTT.

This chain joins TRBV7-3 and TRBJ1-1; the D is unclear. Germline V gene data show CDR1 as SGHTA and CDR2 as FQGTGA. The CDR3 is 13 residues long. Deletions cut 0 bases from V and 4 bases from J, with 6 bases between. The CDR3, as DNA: TGTGCCAGCAGCTTAACAGCGGTCACTGAAGCTTTCTTT. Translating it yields CASSLTAVTEAFF.

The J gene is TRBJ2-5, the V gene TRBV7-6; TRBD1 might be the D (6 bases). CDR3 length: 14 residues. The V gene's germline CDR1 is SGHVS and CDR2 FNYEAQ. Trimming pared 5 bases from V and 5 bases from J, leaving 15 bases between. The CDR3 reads CASSQGQGTETQYF. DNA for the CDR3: TGTGCCAGCAGCCAGGGGCAGGGAACGGAGACCCAGTACTTC.

CDR3 amino acids: CASSPGMLDGYTF. The CDR3 DNA reads as TGTGCCAGCAGCCCGGGGATGTTAGATGGCTACACCTTC. The chain carries TRBV4-2 and TRBJ1-2; D call uncertain. CDR3 size: 13 residues. Germline V gives CDR1 LGHNA, CDR2 YNFKEQ. Trimming took 4 bases from V and 6 from J, leaving 12 bases between them.

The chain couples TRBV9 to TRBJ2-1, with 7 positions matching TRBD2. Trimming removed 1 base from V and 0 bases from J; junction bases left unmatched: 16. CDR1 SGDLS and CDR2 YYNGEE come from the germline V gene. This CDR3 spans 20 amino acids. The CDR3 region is CASSVNAVKGGPSSYNEQFF. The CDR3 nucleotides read TGTGCCAGCAGCGTAAACGCCGTTAAGGGAGGGCCAAGCTCCTACAATGAGCAGTTCTTC.

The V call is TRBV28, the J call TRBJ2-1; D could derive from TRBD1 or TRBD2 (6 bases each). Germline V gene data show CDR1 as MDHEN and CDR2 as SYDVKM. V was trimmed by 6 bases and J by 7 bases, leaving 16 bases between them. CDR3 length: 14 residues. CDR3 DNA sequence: TGTGCCAGCAGGGCAATCGGGGGCCTGAATGAGCAGTTCTTC. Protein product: CASRAIGGLNEQFF.

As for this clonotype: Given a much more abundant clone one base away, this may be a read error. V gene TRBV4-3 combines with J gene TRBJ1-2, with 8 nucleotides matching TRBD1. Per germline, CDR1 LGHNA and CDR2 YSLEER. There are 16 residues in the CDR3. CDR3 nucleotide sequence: TGCACCAGCAGCCCTCGGACAGGGTGGGGGATCTATGGCTACACCTTC. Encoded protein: CTSSPRTGWGIYGYTF.

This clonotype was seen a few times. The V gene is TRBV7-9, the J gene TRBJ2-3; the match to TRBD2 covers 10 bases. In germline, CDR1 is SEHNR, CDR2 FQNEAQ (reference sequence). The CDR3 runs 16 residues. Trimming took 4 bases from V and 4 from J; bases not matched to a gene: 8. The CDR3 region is CASSSERGGDADTQYF. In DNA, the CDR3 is TGTGCCAGCAGCTCCGAGCGGGGGGGAGACGCAGATACGCAGTATTTT.

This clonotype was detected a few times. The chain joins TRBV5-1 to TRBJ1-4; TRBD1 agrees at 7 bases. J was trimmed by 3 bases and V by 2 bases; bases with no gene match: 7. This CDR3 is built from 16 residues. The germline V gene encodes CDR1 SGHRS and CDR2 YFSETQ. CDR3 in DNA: TGCGCCAGCAGCTTCCCACCGGGACAGCCTAATGAAAAACTGTTTTTT. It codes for CASSFPPGQPNEKLFF.

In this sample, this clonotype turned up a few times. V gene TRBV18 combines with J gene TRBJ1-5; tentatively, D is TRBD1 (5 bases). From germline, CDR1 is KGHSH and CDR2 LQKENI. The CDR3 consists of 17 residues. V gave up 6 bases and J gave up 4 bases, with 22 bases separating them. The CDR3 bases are TGTGCCAGCTCCCCCCTGGGGACGGCCTCCGGGAATCAGCCCCAGCATTTT. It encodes CASSPLGTASGNQPQHF.

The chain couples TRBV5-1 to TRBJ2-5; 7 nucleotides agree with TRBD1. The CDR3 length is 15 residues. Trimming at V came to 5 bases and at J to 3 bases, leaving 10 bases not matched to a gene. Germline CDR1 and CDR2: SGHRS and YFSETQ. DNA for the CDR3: TGCGCCAGCAGGAACAGGGGTCTGGCGGAAGAGACCCAGTACTTC. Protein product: CASRNRGLAEETQYF.

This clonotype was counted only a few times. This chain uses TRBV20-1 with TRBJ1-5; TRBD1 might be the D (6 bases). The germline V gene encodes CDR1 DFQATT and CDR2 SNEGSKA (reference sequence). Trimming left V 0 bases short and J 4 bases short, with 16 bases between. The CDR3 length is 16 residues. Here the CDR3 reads CSARDILRDNNQPQHF. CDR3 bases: TGCAGTGCTAGAGACATTCTCCGGGACAATAATCAGCCCCAGCATTTT.

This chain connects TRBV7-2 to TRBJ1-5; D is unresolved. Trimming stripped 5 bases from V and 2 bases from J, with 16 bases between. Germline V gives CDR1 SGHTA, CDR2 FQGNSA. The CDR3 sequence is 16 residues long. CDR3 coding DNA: TGTGCCAGCAGCCCCCGATCGGGTGGGGGCAATCAGCCCCAGCATTTT. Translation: CASSPRSGGGNQPQHF.